This T cell receptor beta chain was identified in a study of blood T cell repertoires in COVID-19 (dated by TCRdb to 2019 to 2021). Concerning the study at large: Collaborator samples came from the United States, Italy and Spain and covered acute and convalescent phases of COVID-19. The material from the prospective study consisted of cDNA or gDNA derived from T cells, B-cell-depleted T cells, or PBMCs. The dataset comprised deeply sampled blood TCRbeta repertoires from subjects exposed to, actively infected with, or recovered from COVID-19. The repertoires were made available in a free public database intended to serve as a resource for research on the immune response to SARS-CoV-2. The samples were drawn from the first 160 participants of the ongoing ImmuneRACE study and from under 1,500 subjects provided by 6 global collaborators. Sample metadata almost always included a de-identified subject ID, COVID-19 status, age in years and sex. Where available, HLA class I and class II types were obtained from metadata supplied by the sample provider rather than from assay-based typing.

The paper as a whole reports these results and caveats: The quantity of clinical and demographic metadata differed by source and by participant and was supplied without curation.

As concerns this clone: The antigen it binds to is not known. No base qualities exist here, and no much larger clone lies one base off it.

The immunoSEQ Assay, a bias-controlled multiplex PCR, was used to amplify TCRbeta CDR3 regions from genomic DNA. The published analysis was carried out like this. The number of nucleated cells in each sample was estimated by amplification of reference gene primers within the assay. To quantify the absolute abundance of each unique TCRbeta CDR3 rearrangement, sequence reads were collapsed and filtered. For each sample, productive Simpson clonality was calculated as the square root of Simpson's diversity index over productive rearrangements. TCRdb limited this immuneACCESS table to in-frame rearrangements with V and J called. A share of clones is missing; checked studies link under half to unresolved V genes, and the rest is unexplained. The DNA gave D and trimming, while V, J and clone size come from that table. This sample holds about 200,000 clones; approximately 83% were observed only once. The leading ten clones occupy roughly 7% of the sample.

Participants in the prospective study were aged roughly 18 to 100 years, lived in about two dozen United States geographic areas, and enrolled through a virtual design. In the prospective study, participants were assigned to cohorts based on the clinical history participants reported in a screening survey and a study questionnaire. For ImmuneRACE Cohort 3, a participant was defined as recovered based on two consecutive negative NP/OP PCR tests, clearance by a healthcare professional, or resolution of symptoms. Mobile phlebotomists in the prospective study collected whole blood, serum and a nasopharyngeal or oropharyngeal swab from every participant. Prospective study participants could optionally give additional blood draws and questionnaires over a 2-month period. Blood samples from the prospective study were shipped frozen or at room temperature prior to DNA extraction. The CDR3 goes from the cysteine to the phenylalanine over 17 residues. Only the CDR3 DNA is retained, 51 bases long and in frame from the first base. Between the V and J ends, shortened by 7 bases and 0 bases respectively, the junction contains 18 bases. CDR1 is given as SNHLY and CDR2 as FYNNEI, both from the germline V gene.

The clonotype originates from a man between 40 and 49 years old who had recovered from COVID-19. This sequence uses TRBV2 and TRBJ2-2, with TRBD2 tentatively as D gene (6 bases match). Sequencing was done on a sample of PBMCs or T cells enriched from blood (not recorded which). The DNA is as follows: TGTGCCAGCACCCCCAACGGGGGAGGCGCGAACACCGGGGAGCTGTTTTTT. Translated, this is CASTPNGGGANTGELFF.